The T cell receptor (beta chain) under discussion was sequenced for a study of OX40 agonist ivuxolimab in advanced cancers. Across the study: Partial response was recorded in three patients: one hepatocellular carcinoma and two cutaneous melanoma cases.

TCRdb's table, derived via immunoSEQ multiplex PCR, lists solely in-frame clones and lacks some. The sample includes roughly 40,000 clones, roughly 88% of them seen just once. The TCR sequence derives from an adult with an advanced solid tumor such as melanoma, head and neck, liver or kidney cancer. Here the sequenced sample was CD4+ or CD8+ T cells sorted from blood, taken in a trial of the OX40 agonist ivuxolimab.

CDR3 coding DNA: TGTGCCAGCAGTTACCGTACCGGGACAGTTAACTATGGCTACACCTTC. It encodes CASSYRTGTVNYGYTF. The chain uses TRBV28 and TRBJ1-2, with 7 bases aligning to TRBD1. With V trimmed by 4 bases and J by 1 base, 9 bases remained unmatched. There are 16 residues in the CDR3. Germline CDR1 is MDHEN and CDR2 is SYDVKM.